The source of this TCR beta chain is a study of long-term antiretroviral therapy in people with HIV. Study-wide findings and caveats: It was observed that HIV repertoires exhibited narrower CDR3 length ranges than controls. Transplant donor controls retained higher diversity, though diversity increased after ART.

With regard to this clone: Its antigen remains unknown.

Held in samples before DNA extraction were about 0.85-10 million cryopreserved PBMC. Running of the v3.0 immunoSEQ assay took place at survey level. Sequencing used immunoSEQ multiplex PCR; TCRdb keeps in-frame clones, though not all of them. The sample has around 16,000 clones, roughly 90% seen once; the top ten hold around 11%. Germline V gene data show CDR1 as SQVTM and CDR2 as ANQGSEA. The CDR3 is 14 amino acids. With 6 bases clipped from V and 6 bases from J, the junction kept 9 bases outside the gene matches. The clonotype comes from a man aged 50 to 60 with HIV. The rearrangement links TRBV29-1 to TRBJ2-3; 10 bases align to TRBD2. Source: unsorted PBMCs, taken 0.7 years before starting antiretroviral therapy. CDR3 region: CSVRLAGPGDTQYF. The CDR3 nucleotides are TGCAGCGTCCGACTAGCGGGTCCCGGTGATACGCAGTATTTT.